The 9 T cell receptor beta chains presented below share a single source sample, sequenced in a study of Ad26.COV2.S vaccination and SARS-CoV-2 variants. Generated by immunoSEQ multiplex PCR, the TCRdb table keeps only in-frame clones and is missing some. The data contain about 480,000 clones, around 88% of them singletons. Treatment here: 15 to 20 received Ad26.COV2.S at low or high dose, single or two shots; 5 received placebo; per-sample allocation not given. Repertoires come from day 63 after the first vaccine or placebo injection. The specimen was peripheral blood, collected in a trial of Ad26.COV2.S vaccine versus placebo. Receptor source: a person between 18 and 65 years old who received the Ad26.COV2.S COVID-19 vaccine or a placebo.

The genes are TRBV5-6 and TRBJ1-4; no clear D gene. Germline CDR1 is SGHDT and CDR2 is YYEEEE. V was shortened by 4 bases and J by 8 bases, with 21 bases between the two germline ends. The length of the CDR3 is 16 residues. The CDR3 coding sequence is TGTGCCAGCAGCGGAGCCTCGGGCCTCGGGAGGGAAAAACTGTTTTTT. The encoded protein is CASSGASGLGREKLFF. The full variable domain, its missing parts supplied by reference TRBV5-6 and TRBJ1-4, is DAGVTQSPTHLIKTRGQQVTLRCSPKSGHDTVSWYQQALGQGPQFIFQYYEEEERQRGNFPDRFSGHQFPNYSSELNVNALLLGDSALYLCASSGASGLGREKLFFGSGTQLSVL.

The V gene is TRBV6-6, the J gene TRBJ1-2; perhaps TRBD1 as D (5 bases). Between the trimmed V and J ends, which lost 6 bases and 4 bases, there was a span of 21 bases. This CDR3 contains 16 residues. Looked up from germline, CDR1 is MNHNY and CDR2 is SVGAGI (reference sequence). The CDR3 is CASSGRGRGGGYGYTF. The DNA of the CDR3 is TGTGCCAGCAGCGGCCGTGGAAGGGGAGGCGGCTATGGCTACACCTTC.

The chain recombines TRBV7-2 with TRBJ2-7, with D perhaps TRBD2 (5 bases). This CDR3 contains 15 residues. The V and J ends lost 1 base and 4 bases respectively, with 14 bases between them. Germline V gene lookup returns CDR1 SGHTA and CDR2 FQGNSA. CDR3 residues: CASSLEGGVRYEQYF. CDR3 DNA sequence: TGTGCCAGCAGCTTAGAAGGAGGTGTGCGTTACGAGCAGTACTTC. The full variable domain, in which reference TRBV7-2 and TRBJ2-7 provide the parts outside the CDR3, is GAGVSQSPSNKVTEKGKDVELRCDPISGHTALYWYRQSLGQGLEFLIYFQGNSAPDKSGLPSDRFSAERTGGSVSTLTIQRTQQEDSAVYLCASSLEGGVRYEQYFGPGTRLTVT.

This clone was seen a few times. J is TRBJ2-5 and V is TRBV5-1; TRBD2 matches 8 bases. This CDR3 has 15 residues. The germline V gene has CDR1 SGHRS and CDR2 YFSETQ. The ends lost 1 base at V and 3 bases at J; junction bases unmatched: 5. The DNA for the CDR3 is TGCGCCAGCAGCTTGATGGCGGGAGGCGAAGAGACCCAGTACTTC. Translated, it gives CASSLMAGGEETQYF.

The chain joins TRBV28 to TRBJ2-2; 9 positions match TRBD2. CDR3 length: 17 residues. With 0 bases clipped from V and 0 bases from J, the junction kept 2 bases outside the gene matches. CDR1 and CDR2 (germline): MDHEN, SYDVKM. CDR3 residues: CASSLWVAGANTGELFF. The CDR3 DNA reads TGTGCCAGCAGTTTATGGGTAGCGGGGGCGAACACCGGGGAGCTGTTTTTT.

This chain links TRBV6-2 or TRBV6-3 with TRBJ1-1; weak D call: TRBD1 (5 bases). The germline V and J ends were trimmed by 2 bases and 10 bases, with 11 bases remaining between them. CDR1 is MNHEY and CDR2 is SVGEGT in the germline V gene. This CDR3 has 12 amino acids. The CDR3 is CASSYRGVGAFF. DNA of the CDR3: TGTGCCAGCAGTTACCGAGGGGTCGGAGCTTTCTTT.

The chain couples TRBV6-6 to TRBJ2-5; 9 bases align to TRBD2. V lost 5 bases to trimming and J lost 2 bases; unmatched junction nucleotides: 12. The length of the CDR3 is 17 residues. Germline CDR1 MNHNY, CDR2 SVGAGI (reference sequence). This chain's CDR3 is CASSPRGSGRIQETQYF. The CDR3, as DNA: TGTGCCAGCAGTCCCCGAGGAAGCGGGAGGATACAAGAGACCCAGTACTTC.

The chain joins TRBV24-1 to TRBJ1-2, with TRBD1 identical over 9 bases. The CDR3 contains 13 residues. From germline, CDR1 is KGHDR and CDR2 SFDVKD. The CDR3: CGSLGTGCYGYTF. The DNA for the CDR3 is TGTGGGAGCCTCGGGACAGGGTGCTATGGCTACACCTTC.

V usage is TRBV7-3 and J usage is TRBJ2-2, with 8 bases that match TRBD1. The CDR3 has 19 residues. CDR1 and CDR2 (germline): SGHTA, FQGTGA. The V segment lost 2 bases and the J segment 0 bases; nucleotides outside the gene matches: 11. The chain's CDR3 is CASSLRSGQVFANTGELFF. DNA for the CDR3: TGTGCCAGCAGCTTACGTTCGGGACAGGTCTTCGCGAACACCGGGGAGCTGTTTTTT.